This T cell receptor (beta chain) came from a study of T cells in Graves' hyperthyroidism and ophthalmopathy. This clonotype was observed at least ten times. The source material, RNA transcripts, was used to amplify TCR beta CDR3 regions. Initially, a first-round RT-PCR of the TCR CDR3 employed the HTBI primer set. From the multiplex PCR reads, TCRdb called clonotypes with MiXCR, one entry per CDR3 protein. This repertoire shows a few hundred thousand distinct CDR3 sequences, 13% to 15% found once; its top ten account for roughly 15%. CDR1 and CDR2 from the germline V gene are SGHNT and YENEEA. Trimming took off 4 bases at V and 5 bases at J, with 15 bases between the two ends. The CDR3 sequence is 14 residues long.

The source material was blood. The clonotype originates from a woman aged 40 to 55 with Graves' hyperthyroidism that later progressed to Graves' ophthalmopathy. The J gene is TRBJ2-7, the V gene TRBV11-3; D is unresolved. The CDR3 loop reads CASSSGRSRDEQYF. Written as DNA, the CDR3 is TGTGCCAGCAGCTCCGGACGTTCCCGGGACGAGCAGTACTTC.